This paragraph reports one T cell receptor beta chain. The data derive from a study of blood T cell repertoires in COVID-19. Turning to the study itself: COVID-19 samples from acute and convalescent phases originated in the United States, Italy and Spain.

Losses at the gene ends were 7 bases for V and 4 bases for J; bases not matched to a gene: 9. Germline assignment: CDR1 LNHDA and CDR2 SQIVND (reference sequence). The CDR3 loop spans 15 amino acids. Profiling relied on immunoSEQ multiplex PCR, and the TCRdb table lists in-frame clones only, not all of them. The sample holds tens of thousands of clones, 90% to 95% seen once. The chain recombines TRBV19 with TRBJ2-2; TRBD1 matches 7 bases. Sequencing was carried out using peripheral blood. The receptor was isolated from a woman in her 50s in a cohort sampled during active COVID-19. The CDR3 DNA follows: TGTGCCAGTACCCCCGACAGGGTTCGCACCGGGGAGCTGTTTTTT. It encodes CASTPDRVRTGELFF.